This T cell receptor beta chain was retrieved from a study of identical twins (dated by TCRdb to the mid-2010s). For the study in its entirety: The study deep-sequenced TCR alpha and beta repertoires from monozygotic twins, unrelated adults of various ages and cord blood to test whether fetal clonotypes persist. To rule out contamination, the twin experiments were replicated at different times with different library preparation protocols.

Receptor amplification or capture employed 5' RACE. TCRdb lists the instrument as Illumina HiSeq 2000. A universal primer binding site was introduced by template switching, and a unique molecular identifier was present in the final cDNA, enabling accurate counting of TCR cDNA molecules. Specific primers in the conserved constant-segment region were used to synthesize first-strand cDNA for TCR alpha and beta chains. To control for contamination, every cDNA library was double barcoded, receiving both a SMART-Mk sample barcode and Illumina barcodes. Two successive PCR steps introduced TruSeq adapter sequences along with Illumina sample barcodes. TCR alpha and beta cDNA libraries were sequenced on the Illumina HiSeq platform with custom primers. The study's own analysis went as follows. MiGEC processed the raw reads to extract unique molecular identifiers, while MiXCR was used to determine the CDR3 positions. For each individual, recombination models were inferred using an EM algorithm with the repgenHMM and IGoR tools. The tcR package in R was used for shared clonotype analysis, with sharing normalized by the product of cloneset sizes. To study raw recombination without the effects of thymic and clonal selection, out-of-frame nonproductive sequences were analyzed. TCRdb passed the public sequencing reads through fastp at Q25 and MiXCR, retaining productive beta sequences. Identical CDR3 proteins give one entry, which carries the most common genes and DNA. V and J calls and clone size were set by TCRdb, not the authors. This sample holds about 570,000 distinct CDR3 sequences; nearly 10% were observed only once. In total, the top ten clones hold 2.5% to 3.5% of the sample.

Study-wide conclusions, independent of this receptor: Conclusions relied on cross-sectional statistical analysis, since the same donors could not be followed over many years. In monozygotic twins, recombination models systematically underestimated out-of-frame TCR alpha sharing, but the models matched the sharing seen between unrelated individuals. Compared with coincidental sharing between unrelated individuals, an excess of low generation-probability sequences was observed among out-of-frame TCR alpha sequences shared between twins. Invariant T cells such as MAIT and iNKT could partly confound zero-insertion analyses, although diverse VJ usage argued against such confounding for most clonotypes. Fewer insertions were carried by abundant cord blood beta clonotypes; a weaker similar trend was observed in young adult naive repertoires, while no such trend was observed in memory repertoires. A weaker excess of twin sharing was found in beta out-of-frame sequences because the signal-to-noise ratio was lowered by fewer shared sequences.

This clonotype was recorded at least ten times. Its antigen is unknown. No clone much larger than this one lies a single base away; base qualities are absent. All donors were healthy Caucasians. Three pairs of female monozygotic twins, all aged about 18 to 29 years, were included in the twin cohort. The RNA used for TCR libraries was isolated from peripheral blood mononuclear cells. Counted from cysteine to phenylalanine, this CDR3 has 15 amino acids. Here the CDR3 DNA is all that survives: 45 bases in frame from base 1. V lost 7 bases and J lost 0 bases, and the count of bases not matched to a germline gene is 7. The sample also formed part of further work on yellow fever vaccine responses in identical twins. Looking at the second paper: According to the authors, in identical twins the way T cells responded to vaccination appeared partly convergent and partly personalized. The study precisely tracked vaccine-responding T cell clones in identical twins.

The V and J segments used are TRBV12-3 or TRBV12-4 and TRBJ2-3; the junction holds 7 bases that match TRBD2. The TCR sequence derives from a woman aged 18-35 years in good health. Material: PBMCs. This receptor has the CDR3 CASNMGLTSTDTQYF. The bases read TGTGCCAGCAATATGGGACTAACTAGCACAGATACGCAGTATTTT.